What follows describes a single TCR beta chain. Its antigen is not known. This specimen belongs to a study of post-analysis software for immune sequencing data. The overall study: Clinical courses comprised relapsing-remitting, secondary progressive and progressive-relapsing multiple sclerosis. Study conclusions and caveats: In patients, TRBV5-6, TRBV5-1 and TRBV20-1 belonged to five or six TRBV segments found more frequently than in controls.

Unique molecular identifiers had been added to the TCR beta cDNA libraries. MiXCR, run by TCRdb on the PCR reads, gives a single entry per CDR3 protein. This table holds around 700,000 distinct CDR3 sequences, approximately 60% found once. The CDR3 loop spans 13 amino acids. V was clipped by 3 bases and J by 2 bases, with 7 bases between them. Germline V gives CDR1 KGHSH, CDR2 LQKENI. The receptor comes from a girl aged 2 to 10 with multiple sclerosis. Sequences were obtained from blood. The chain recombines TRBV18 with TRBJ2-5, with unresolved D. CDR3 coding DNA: TGTGCCAGCTCACCCTTAAGACAAGAGACCCAGTACTTC. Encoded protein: CASSPLRQETQYF. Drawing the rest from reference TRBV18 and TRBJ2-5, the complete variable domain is NAGVMQNPRHLVRRRGQEARLRCSPMKGHSHVYWYRQLPEEGLKFMVYLQKENIIDESGMPKERFSAEFPKEGPSILRIQQVVRGDSAAYFCASSPLRQETQYFGPGTRLLVL.